Shown below are 24 T cell receptor beta chains from a single sample sequenced in a study of shared T cell receptors in the human thymus. Produced via immunoSEQ multiplex PCR; TCRdb's table is partial and in-frame only. Of hundreds of thousands of clones in the sample, 75% to 80% are singletons; the top ten hold 0.013%. The same sample was also studied in work on human thymus T cells.

Material: thymocytes. These receptors were taken from a boy under three years old with a congenital heart defect.

V usage is TRBV28 and J usage is TRBJ1-5, with a possible D match to TRBD1 (6 bases). Trimming stripped 4 bases from V and 0 bases from J, with 13 bases between. The CDR3 has 16 residues. Per the germline V gene, CDR1 is MDHEN and CDR2 is SYDVKM. CDR3 loop: CASSWGDRYSNQPQHF. CDR3 sequence (DNA): TGTGCCAGCAGTTGGGGAGACAGGTATAGCAATCAGCCCCAGCATTTT.

This chain connects TRBV2 to TRBJ1-4, with D possibly TRBD1 on 6 matching bases. This CDR3 comprises 16 residues. Trimming left V 8 bases short and J 8 bases short, with 24 bases between. Per germline, CDR1 SNHLY and CDR2 FYNNEI. In nucleotides, the CDR3 is TGTGCCAGCGGACAGCTCCTCGGGGGGAATAGGGAAAAACTGTTTTTT. Protein product: CASGQLLGGNREKLFF.

There are a few counts of this clone. The CDR3 here is CASSPSGSSGSEAFF. In nucleotides, the CDR3 is TGTGCCAGCAGCCCCAGTGGTTCCTCGGGGTCTGAAGCTTTCTTT. The J gene is TRBJ1-1, the V gene TRBV7-8; no reliable D call. V lost 5 bases and J lost 6, with 19 bases in between. This CDR3 is built from 15 residues. The V gene's germline CDR1 is SGHVS and CDR2 FQNEAQ.

The J gene is TRBJ1-1, the V gene TRBV10-3; TRBD1 matches 11 bases. The length of the CDR3 is 15 residues. J lost 0 bases, V lost 8 bases, and 5 bases had no gene match. CDR1 is ENHRY, CDR2 SYGVKD, per germline. The CDR3 DNA follows: TGTGCCATCGGACAGGGGGCCGGCATGAACACTGAAGCTTTCTTT. Translation: CAIGQGAGMNTEAFF.

The rearrangement joins TRBV14 to TRBJ2-7, with a possible D match to TRBD1 (5 bases). The V end was cut by 1 base, the J end by 1 base, with 14 bases between. Per germline, CDR1 SGHDN and CDR2 FVKESK. The CDR3 contains 16 residues. CDR3 DNA: TGTGCCAGCAGCCAAGTGAGGCTTACAGGTTCCTACGAGCAGTACTTC. It specifies CASSQVRLTGSYEQYF.

In nucleotides, the CDR3 is TGTGCCAGTAGTATGGACCCCAGGGACAGGGTAAAGGATCCCCAGCATTTT. Its protein product is CASSMDPRDRVKDPQHF. The V gene is TRBV19, the J gene TRBJ1-5; TRBD1 aligns across 9 bases. V lost 3 bases, J lost 10 bases, and 16 bases stayed unmatched. The germline CDR1 and CDR2 sequences are LNHDA and SQIVND (reference sequence). CDR3 length equals 17 residues. The complete variable domain, with remaining parts taken from reference TRBV19 and TRBJ1-5, reads DGGITQSPKYLFRKEGQNVTLSCEQNLNHDAMYWYRQDPGQGLRLIYYSQIVNDFQKGDIAEGYSVSREKKESFPLTVTSAQKNPTAFYLCASSMDPRDRVKDPQHFGDGTRLSIL.

The chain couples TRBV4-1 to TRBJ2-7, with 8 positions matching TRBD1. V lost 3 bases and J lost 3; bases outside the gene matches: 7. The CDR3 extends over 15 amino acids. Germline CDR1 reads MGHRA; CDR2 reads YSYEKL. CDR3 in amino acids: CASSQPGQGLYEQYF. CDR3 bases: TGCGCCAGCAGCCAGCCCGGACAGGGACTCTACGAGCAGTACTTC.

The count of this clone is one. J is TRBJ2-2 and V is TRBV5-4; 16 positions agree with TRBD2. J was trimmed by 5 bases and V by 3 bases; bases with no gene match: 4. The CDR3 totals 17 residues. Germline-derived CDR1 and CDR2 are SGHNT and YYREEE (reference sequence). The CDR3 here is CASSSGTSGRVTGELFF. The CDR3 nucleotides are TGTGCCAGCAGCTCCGGGACTAGCGGGAGGGTGACCGGGGAGCTGTTTTTT. Full variable domain (rest looked up from reference TRBV5-4 and TRBJ2-2): ETGVTQSPTHLIKTRGQQVTLRCSSQSGHNTVSWYQQALGQGPQFIFQYYREEENGRGNFPPRFSGLQFPNYSSELNVNALELDDSALYLCASSSGTSGRVTGELFFGEGSRLTVL.

The rearrangement joins TRBV9 to TRBJ2-3, with D possibly being TRBD2 (6 bases). The germline V gene has CDR1 SGDLS and CDR2 YYNGEE. This CDR3 contains 15 residues. V shed 0 bases and J shed 2 bases, with 10 bases lying between them. The CDR3 bases are TGTGCCAGCAGCGTAGGCGGGACGGTCACAGATACGCAGTATTTT. The encoded protein is CASSVGGTVTDTQYF. Looking up the rest from reference TRBV9 and TRBJ2-3 gives the full variable domain: DSGVTQTPKHLITATGQRVTLRCSPRSGDLSVYWYQQSLDQGLQFLIQYYNGEERAKGNILERFSAQQFPDLHSELNLSSLELGDSALYFCASSVGGTVTDTQYFGPGTRLTVL.

The chain recombines TRBV14 with TRBJ2-7; TRBD1 agrees at 7 bases. The junction had 6 bases not matched to a gene; V was cut back by 1 base and J by 0 bases. Germline V gene sequence: CDR1 SGHDN, CDR2 FVKESK. The CDR3 has 16 residues. The CDR3 spells CASSQGDSWASYEQYF. For the CDR3, the DNA is TGTGCCAGCAGCCAAGGGGACAGTTGGGCCTCCTACGAGCAGTACTTC.

V usage is TRBV7-2 and J usage is TRBJ2-3; weak D call: TRBD2 (6 bases). The CDR3 length is 15 residues. Per the germline V gene, CDR1 is SGHTA and CDR2 is FQGNSA. The ends were cut back, 5 bases at V and 4 bases at J, with 16 bases in the middle. The CDR3 is CASSRDGGGSDTQYF. As DNA, the CDR3 is TGTGCCAGCAGCCGGGACGGGGGAGGCTCAGATACGCAGTATTTT.

V is TRBV5-1 and J is TRBJ2-2; tentatively, D is TRBD2 (7 bases). V was shortened by 4 bases and J by 8 bases, with 21 bases between the two germline ends. Germline values: CDR1 SGHRS, CDR2 YFSETQ. The CDR3 has 16 amino acids. CDR3 coding DNA: TGCGCCAGCAGCCCGGGGGGACACCTCATAGCGGGGGAGCTGTTTTTT. Protein sequence: CASSPGGHLIAGELFF.

The chain joins TRBV6-6 to TRBJ2-7; D gene uncertain. Trimming cost V 5 bases and J 3 bases, with 17 bases left between them. Germline V gene sequence: CDR1 MNHNY, CDR2 SVGAGI (reference sequence). The CDR3 is 15 amino acids. The CDR3 spells CASSPSSPRSYEQYF. In DNA form, the CDR3 reads TGTGCCAGCAGTCCCTCTTCCCCTCGCAGCTACGAGCAGTACTTC.

The chain employs TRBV29-1 and TRBJ2-1, with no clear D. Germline V gene data show CDR1 as SQVTM and CDR2 as ANQGSEA. The V and J ends lost 4 bases and 2 bases respectively, with 6 bases between them. CDR3 size: 12 residues. The CDR3 is CSVGPAYNEQFF. CDR3 DNA sequence: TGCAGCGTTGGCCCAGCCTACAATGAGCAGTTCTTC.

The chain recombines TRBV28 with TRBJ2-7, with 10 bases fitting TRBD2. The germline V gene has CDR1 MDHEN and CDR2 SYDVKM. This CDR3 comprises 15 residues. Germline trimming cut 5 bases from V and 0 bases from J; bases unmatched to any gene: 4. CDR3 loop: CASSPGLANSYEQYF. CDR3 coding DNA: TGTGCCAGCAGTCCGGGACTAGCGAACTCCTACGAGCAGTACTTC.

The V call is TRBV7-2, the J call TRBJ2-5; TRBD2 is a possible D gene (6 bases). The CDR3 loop spans 17 amino acids. The V end was cut by 3 bases, the J end by 5 bases, with 22 bases between. Germline CDR1 SGHTA, CDR2 FQGNSA. The CDR3 DNA reads TGTGCCAGCAGCTTCCTTGGGGCTAGCGTCGCGCGGGAGACCCAGTACTTC. It is translated as CASSFLGASVARETQYF.

This clone has just a few counts. This rearrangement joins TRBV18 to TRBJ1-3; possibly TRBD1 for D (5 bases). The CDR3 length is 14 residues. Looked up from germline, CDR1 is KGHSH and CDR2 is LQKENI. Trimming shortened V by 5 bases and J by 2 bases, and 10 bases separated the two germline ends. CDR3 DNA sequence: TGTGCCAGCTCATGGGGCGCCCCTGGAAACACCATATATTTT. Residues: CASSWGAPGNTIYF.

The chain employs TRBV4-1 and TRBJ2-7, with D tentatively TRBD1 (6 bases). Trimming cost V 4 bases and J 2 bases, with 12 bases left between them. This CDR3 contains 14 residues. Germline CDR1 is MGHRA and CDR2 is YSYEKL. The DNA for the CDR3 is TGCGCCAGCAGCCTCGACAGGCGCACCTACGAGCAGTACTTC. Protein: CASSLDRRTYEQYF.

This clone was seen a few times. At one boundary the junction diverges from the germline segment, which might be a read error. The rearrangement links TRBV28 to TRBJ1-1; 8 nucleotides match TRBD1. The CDR3 loop spans 13 amino acids. CDR1 and CDR2 (germline): MDHEN, SYDVKM. The DNA for the CDR3 is TGTGCCAGCAGTCCGTGGACAGGGAGGACAGGAATCTTT. This encodes CASSPWTGRTGIF.

V gene TRBV28 combines with J gene TRBJ2-7; a weak D match, TRBD1 (5 bases). V was pared by 2 bases and J by 7 bases, with 9 bases between. Germline V lookup: CDR1 MDHEN, CDR2 SYDVKM. This CDR3 is built from 12 residues. CDR3 sequence (DNA): TGTGCCAGCAGTTTAGCAGGGCTAGAGCAGTACTTC. As protein: CASSLAGLEQYF.

The V and J genes are TRBV19 and TRBJ1-5; TRBD1 might be the D (5 bases). V lost 7 bases, J lost 2 bases, and 21 bases lay in between. Germline V gives CDR1 LNHDA, CDR2 SQIVND (reference sequence). The CDR3 has 17 residues. The CDR3, as DNA: TGTGCCAGTACCCCAATGGGTAAGGGGAACGGCAATCAGCCCCAGCATTTT. Its protein is CASTPMGKGNGNQPQHF.

A single count supports this clone. The rearrangement links TRBV5-6 to TRBJ1-1; D perhaps matches TRBD1 (5 bases). Trimming shortened V by 1 base and J by 13 bases, and 14 bases separated the two germline ends. The CDR3 runs 12 residues. Germline V gives CDR1 SGHDT, CDR2 YYEEEE. The CDR3 sequence: CASSLKQGIGFF. The CDR3 DNA reads TGTGCCAGCAGCTTGAAGCAGGGCATCGGTTTCTTT.

The chain recombines TRBV7-2 with TRBJ2-3; D perhaps matches TRBD2 (6 bases). V lost 6 bases to trimming and J lost 0 bases, with 10 bases between them. Germline-derived CDR1 and CDR2 are SGHTA and FQGNSA. The CDR3 consists of 14 residues. CDR3: CASSRSGSTDTQYF. The CDR3 nucleotides are TGTGCCAGCAGTCGAAGCGGGAGCACAGATACGCAGTATTTT.

The chain joins TRBV5-1 to TRBJ2-2; TRBD1 matches 10 bases. The V and J ends lost 5 bases and 7 bases, in that order; junction bases with no gene match: 5. The CDR3 consists of 14 residues. Germline V gene sequence: CDR1 SGHRS, CDR2 YFSETQ. The CDR3, as DNA: TGCGCCAGCAGACGGGACAGGGGCCACGGGGAGCTGTTTTTT. It is translated as CASRRDRGHGELFF.